This T cell receptor beta chain was sequenced in a study of blood T cell repertoires in COVID-19. At the level of the study: Sites across the United States, Italy and Spain contributed samples from acute and convalescent COVID-19. The analysed material was cDNA or gDNA that came from T cells, B-cell-depleted T cells, or PBMCs.

Per the original data handling: Amplified reference gene primers provided the basis for estimating nucleated cell counts. Profiled with immunoSEQ multiplex PCR; TCRdb holds only in-frame clones, not every one. That table furnishes V, J and clone size, whereas the DNA furnished D and trimming. The profile covers about 360,000 clones, with approximately 86% appearing a single time and roughly 3.1% taken by the ten largest. This CDR3 has 13 residues. Trimming removed 0 bases from V and 7 bases from J, with 10 bases in between. The germline CDR1 and CDR2 sequences are SGDLS and YYNGEE. This TCR was sampled from a human donor in a cohort sampled during active COVID-19. The sequenced sample consisted of peripheral blood. The chain uses TRBV9 and TRBJ2-5; tentatively, D is TRBD2 (6 bases). CDR3 nucleotides: TGTGCCAGCAGCGTAGATCAGGGAGGGACCCAGTACTTC. The encoded protein is CASSVDQGGTQYF.